Here is one TCR beta chain with its context. This clone came up a few times. What antigen it recognizes has not been identified. Base qualities are not recorded, but no much larger clone differs from it by a single base. The cohort consisted of 666 healthy bone marrow donors. Cohort members were all nominally healthy when sampled, although unrecorded immune exposures were likely present. The donor tested CMV seronegative and was one of the 352 seronegative cohort members. A peripheral blood sample was collected from each donor, and TCR beta sequencing was performed on peripheral blood mononuclear cells. Genomic DNA was extracted from the blood cell samples with the Qiagen DNeasy Blood Extraction Kit. Library construction relied on the immunoSEQ multiplex PCR assay. A mixture of 60 forward primers for TCR Vbeta segments and 13 reverse primers for TCR Jbeta segments was used in the multiplex PCR. The CDR3 region of rearranged TCR beta genes was amplified from genomic DNA with a multiplex PCR assay. On the Illumina HiSeq System, the amplified TCR beta libraries were sequenced as 87-base-pair reads. As for how the authors treated the data: Across the 700 or so repertoires, a later analysis counted 60 million to 90 million unique TCR beta chains, approximately 12 million of which were shared by at least two donors. Raw reads were error-corrected and collapsed into unique sequences by a nearest-neighbor algorithm in which closely related sequences were merged to remove PCR and sequencing errors. V, D and J gene segments were assigned by aligning CDR3 sequences to IMGT reference sequences. For a sequence to be retained, a match of at least six nucleotides to both a V gene segment and a J gene segment was required. Rearrangements were classified as productive when the CDR3 lacked stop codons and remained in frame with V and J, and all other rearrangements were classified as non-productive. Following IMGT convention, CDR3 was defined as the stretch from the second conserved V-encoded cysteine to the conserved J-encoded phenylalanine. The earlier analysis of 587 of the donors excluded any sequence lacking an unambiguous match to a single V gene segment. In an earlier analysis of approximately 500 of the donors, a V segment was called functional when productive rearrangements were above 56.7%, and segregating when the standard deviation between donors exceeded 5%. A statistical classification framework was developed to diagnose cytomegalovirus status using the catalog of TCR beta chain sequences. V and J gene assignment, in a later analysis, came from comparing TCR nucleotide sequences with IMGT/GENE-DB human TR gene sequences. Using the TCRdist pipeline, a later analysis assigned CDR3 sequences along with most-parsimonious VDJ recombination scenarios. In a later analysis, each TCR beta chain was defined by its CDR3 amino acid sequence together with its V-gene family, and reads without a unique V-gene family were excluded. In a later analysis, around 600 highly shared, low-generation-probability nucleotide sequences were removed to address suspected cross-contamination and a sequencing artifact. In a later analysis, a clonal expansion index was calculated for each public chain from normalized within-repertoire ranks of inferred template counts. In a later analysis, generation probabilities were computed using a VDJ recombination model fitted to out-of-frame rearrangements, and the results were checked against IGoR. Hypergeometric tests were used in a later analysis to score TCR-TCR, TCR-HLA and TCR-CMV co-occurrence, with a repertoire-size bias correction applied to the TCR pairs. A later analysis estimated false discovery rates by permuting HLA or CMV assignments 20 times. In a later analysis, co-occurring TCRs were grouped using DBSCAN, and TCRdist sequence similarity was added for clustering within HLA-allele-positive subsets. Co-occurrence clustering excluded repertoires with fewer than 30,000 or more than 120,000 public chains, plus five with anomalous nucleotide sharing. The table was pulled from immuneACCESS by TCRdb, which kept in-frame rearrangements only. Such tables lose some clones; where checked, under half of the loss comes from unresolved V genes, and the rest has no known cause. That table gives V, J and clone size, and the DNA gave D and trimming. The table for this sample lists about 89,000 clones; around 80% of them were counted only once. The ten largest clonotypes hold approximately 3% of the sample.

This sample stems from a study of cytomegalovirus exposure and HLA in healthy donors (TCRdb year 2017). Some background on the complete study: An earlier analysis of some 600 of the donors reported about 260 Gb of sequence data and 90 million to 120 million unique TCR beta sequences obtained from around 190 million T cells. An early release that covered approximately 600 HLA-typed donors contained approximately 300 gigabases of sequencing data and 65 million to 100 million unique TCR sequences. Among the roughly 430 genotyped donors, more than 70% belonged to the genetic ancestry cluster associated with self-reported Caucasian donors. The study aimed to test whether cataloging public T cell receptors could reveal signatures of past pathogen exposure. The study used immunosequencing to profile the T cell repertoires of some 600 subjects and linked those repertoires to cytomegalovirus serostatus. Along with the approximately 670-subject first cohort, a separate validation cohort of over a hundred different subjects was used. To predict cytomegalovirus infection status, the study combined high-throughput TCR immunosequencing, statistical association of individual TCRs with disease status, and machine learning. A later analysis re-examined previously published TCR beta repertoires from more than 650 donors and added high-resolution HLA genotyping to investigate patterns of TCR occurrence. Rather than using new phenotypic data, the later analysis identified candidate immune exposures from TCR beta sequences and from how often those sequences occurred across donors. An earlier analysis of roughly 600 of the donors used high-throughput TCR beta sequencing to judge whether each TCR beta V gene segment behaved as functional or pseudogenic. Donor age, sex, ethnicity and CMV serostatus were collected together with the repertoire data. Genome-wide SNP genotypes for about 55% of the roughly 670 donors were used in a later genetic analysis, which treated that subset as a discovery cohort. All discovery cohort repertoires had been generated on a single sequencing platform. HLA typing covered class I and class II loci at four-digit resolution. Typing coverage varied by locus: roughly 620-640 donors for A, B, C, DRB1 and DQB1; about 520 for DQA1; about 570 for DPA1; roughly 450 for DPB1. About 5 DR-DQ haplotypes were handled as single units for association and clustering, since linkage in the cohort was strong. Among almost 400 genotyped donors of the cohort, an average of approximately 250,000 unique TCR beta nucleotide sequences were sequenced per donor, roughly a sixth of them non-productive. Results the study describes overall, beyond this receptor: In a later analysis, HLA-associated TCR beta chains showed more clonal expansion and lower generation probabilities than non-associated chains that were equally common. Roughly uniform sequencing depth across donors was assumed in presence/absence analyses, although this assumption may not hold. Immune exposure information for the cohort was limited to CMV serostatus. A later genetic analysis associated a missense DCLRE1C variant with V-gene and J-gene trimming of TCR beta chains, and an independent cohort replicated the association. In an earlier analysis of more than 450 of the donors, most TCR beta V segments were observed in productive rearrangements about 90% or about 30% of the time, broadly matching IMGT annotations. A cluster of highly shared sequence variants was judged likely to represent a technical artifact of the sequencing pipeline. When HLA alleles, especially DR and DQ, strongly co-occurred, attributing TCR associations to individual alleles was difficult. In vitro tests confirmed that three of the cytomegalovirus-associated TCR beta chains recognize cytomegalovirus antigens. A further reported finding was that TCR beta sequences accurately predicted the HLA-A and HLA-B alleles for most subjects in the first cohort. In a later analysis, most CMV-associated TCR beta chains were found to appear HLA-restricted, with HLA associations seemingly driven largely by CMV exposure. Because counts were too low, seventeen rarely observed V segments, including chromosome 9 orphons, were excluded from the earlier analysis of some 540 of the donors. Because the 87-base-pair reads could not distinguish some IMGT-functional V segments, including TRBV6-2 and TRBV6-3, those segments were excluded. Only TCR beta chains were sequenced in this cohort, and the absence of alpha or paired-chain data limited detectable features. Linkage disequilibrium might explain the correlated functional status among segregating V segments, but an unknown experimental factor could not be excluded. A later analysis reported that several top co-occurrence clusters appeared linked to parvovirus B19, influenza, CMV and Epstein-Barr virus. The classifier was reported to diagnose cytomegalovirus status with high specificity and sensitivity in both the original and validation cohorts. HLA typing was unavailable for some donors at each locus, so association tests used only the typed subset. A total of 150 or so TCR beta chains were listed by the study as associated with cytomegalovirus. Most TCR sequences were seen in very few donors, while some public TCRs were found in many individuals. It was suggested by the authors that the approach could potentially be generalized to other disease states and immunological phenotypes. In a later analysis, about 16,000 TCR beta sequences were associated with specific HLA alleles at a false discovery rate of 0.05. According to a later analysis, TCR association rates differed among HLA loci, with DRB1 alleles showing the most associated TCRs and HLA-C alleles showing the fewest. According to a later genetic analysis, donors in an Asian-associated ancestry cluster had fewer N-insertions in productive TCRs than the approximately 630-donor mean.

The germline V gene (reference sequence) provides CDR1 GTSNPN and CDR2 SVGIG. The CDR3, cysteine through phenylalanine, is 13 amino acids long. Left in the record is the CDR3 DNA by itself, 39 bases read in frame from the first base. Trimming accounts for 7 bases at V and 4 bases at J, while the number of junction bases matched to no gene is 8. The chain is assembled from TRBV30 and TRBJ1-1; 8 bases in the junction line up with TRBD1. Sequencing input: PBMCs. This receptor was obtained from a man aged 25-45 years in good health and CMV-seronegative. The DNA sequence reads TGTGCCTTAAGGATAACAGGGGGCACTGAAGCTTTCTTT. Its translation is CALRITGGTEAFF.